Listed here are 27 T cell receptor beta chains from one sample, sequenced in a study of blood T cell repertoires in COVID-19. Some clones are missing from TCRdb's copy, which holds only in-frame ones; the method was immunoSEQ multiplex PCR. The sample lists some 320,000 clones, around 90% occurring once. Material: PBMCs or T cells enriched from blood (not recorded which). The receptors were gathered from a man aged 60-69 years who had recovered from COVID-19.

The V and J genes are TRBV11-2 and TRBJ1-1; the match to TRBD1 covers 10 bases. The germline CDR1 and CDR2 sequences are SGHAT and FQNNGV. V gave up 5 bases and J gave up 4 bases; unmatched junction bases: 4. The CDR3 is 14 amino acids. The CDR3 reads CASSGWTGGTEAFF. CDR3 bases: TGTGCCAGCAGCGGATGGACAGGGGGCACTGAAGCTTTCTTT.

This chain links TRBV18 with TRBJ1-4; possibly TRBD1 for D (6 bases). The germline V gene encodes CDR1 KGHSH and CDR2 LQKENI. This CDR3 is 18 amino acids long. Trimming stripped 6 bases from V and 1 base from J, with 21 bases between. The CDR3 coding sequence is TGTGCCAGCTCGAACATCAGGGGCCGCTCCCTAACTAATGAAAAACTGTTTTTT. It is translated as CASSNIRGRSLTNEKLFF.

V and J are TRBV30 and TRBJ2-5, with D unclear. Per germline, CDR1 GTSNPN and CDR2 SVGIG (reference sequence). This CDR3 region has 13 residues. The V gene lost 2 bases and the J gene lost 2 bases, with 9 bases spanning the gap. CDR3 nucleotides: TGTGCCTGGAGTTTTGGGCATCAAGAGACCCAGTACTTC. Its translation is CAWSFGHQETQYF.

This clone has a handful of counts. This chain joins TRBV7-2 and TRBJ1-4; 7 bases line up with TRBD1. Looked up from germline, CDR1 is SGHTA and CDR2 is FQGNSA. Unmatched junction bases numbered 5, after V lost 0 bases and J lost 4 bases. This CDR3 has 16 residues. The CDR3 DNA is TGTGCCAGCAGCTTAGCAGGGACAGCTTTTAATGAAAAACTGTTTTTT. Translating it yields CASSLAGTAFNEKLFF.

The rearrangement joins TRBV11-3 to TRBJ2-3, with D possibly being TRBD1 (5 bases). The V gene lost 5 bases and the J gene lost 11 bases, with 14 bases spanning the gap. Per germline, CDR1 SGHNT and CDR2 YENEEA. This CDR3 contains 12 residues. Here the CDR3 DNA reads TGTGCCAGCAGCGGGGCAGATACGCAGCAGTATTTT. Translation: CASSGADTQQYF.

The rearrangement joins TRBV6-5 to TRBJ1-1, with a possible D match to TRBD1 (6 bases). This CDR3 comprises 13 residues. The germline gives CDR1 MNHEY, CDR2 SVGAGI. The V end was cut by 6 bases, the J end by 4 bases, with 12 bases between. The CDR3 region is CASRKPGVTEAFF. The CDR3 DNA sequence: TGTGCCAGCAGGAAACCAGGGGTCACTGAAGCTTTCTTT.

The chain couples TRBV7-6 to TRBJ1-6, with D perhaps matching TRBD1 (5 bases). Germline loops: CDR1 SGHVS, CDR2 FNYEAQ. Trimming took 1 base from V and 10 from J, leaving 14 bases between them. This CDR3 has 15 amino acids. Here the CDR3 reads CASSLDRQGGSPLHF. The CDR3 DNA is TGTGCCAGCAGCTTAGATCGTCAGGGAGGCTCACCCCTCCACTTT.

The chain links TRBV6-5 to TRBJ1-1; TRBD1 aligns across 10 bases. CDR1 and CDR2 from the germline V gene are MNHEY and SVGAGI. Trimming at V came to 6 bases and at J to 1 base, leaving 2 bases not matched to a gene. The CDR3 covers 14 residues. Here the CDR3 DNA reads TGTGCCAGCAGGGACAGGGGGGAGAACACTGAAGCTTTCTTT. It codes for CASRDRGENTEAFF.

The chain joins TRBV3-1 (or the pseudogene TRBV3-2) to TRBJ1-2; 7 nucleotides align to TRBD1. The CDR3 extends over 12 amino acids. Trimming took 4 bases from V and 7 from J; bases not matched to a gene: 3. Germline V CDR1 and CDR2: LGHDT, YNNKEL (reference sequence). The CDR3: CASSRSGGGYTF. Written as DNA, the CDR3 is TGTGCCAGCAGCCGATCAGGGGGTGGCTACACCTTC.

This clone was found once. The chain is built from TRBV6-5 and TRBJ1-1; D possibly corresponds to TRBD1 (5 bases). Germline lookup yields CDR1 MNHEY and CDR2 SVGAGI. V gave up 5 bases and J gave up 2 bases, with 15 bases separating them. The CDR3 runs 15 residues. Here the CDR3 DNA reads TGTGCCAGCAGTACCATTAATAGGGGAAACACTGAAGCTTTCTTT. Translating gives CASSTINRGNTEAFF.

In DNA form, the CDR3 reads TGTGCCAGCTCACCACCTGTCTTATCCCTAGAGACCCAGTACTTC. Protein: CASSPPVLSLETQYF. This chain joins TRBV18 and TRBJ2-5; D uncertain. This CDR3 spans 15 amino acids. The V end was cut by 0 bases, the J end by 4 bases, with 12 bases between. The germline gives CDR1 KGHSH, CDR2 LQKENI.

This clone has only one observation. The chain is built from TRBV11-2 and TRBJ2-7; 7 nucleotides align to TRBD2. Germline V gives CDR1 SGHAT, CDR2 FQNNGV. J lost 4 bases, V lost 1 base, and 10 bases had no gene match. The CDR3 extends over 16 amino acids. The CDR3: CASSLGPAGRGYEQYF. In DNA form, the CDR3 reads TGTGCCAGCAGCTTAGGTCCAGCGGGGAGAGGGTACGAGCAGTACTTC.

V and J are TRBV18 and TRBJ1-5, with D possibly being TRBD1 (5 bases). The CDR3 spans 13 residues. Germline CDR1 and CDR2: KGHSH and LQKENI. Trimming pared 5 bases from V and 6 bases from J, leaving 11 bases between. In DNA, the CDR3 is TGTGCCAGCTCATCGACAGTGATTCAGCCCCAGCATTTT. It yields the protein CASSSTVIQPQHF.

V usage is TRBV3-1 (or the pseudogene TRBV3-2) and J usage is TRBJ1-2; unclear D gene. From germline, CDR1 is LGHDT and CDR2 YNNKEL (reference sequence). This CDR3 has 13 amino acids. Trimming cost V 1 base and J 6 bases, with 9 bases left between them. The CDR3 reads CASSQVRLDGYTF. DNA of the CDR3: TGTGCCAGCAGCCAAGTAAGGCTAGATGGCTACACCTTC.

V and J are TRBV15 and TRBJ2-3; 10 positions agree with TRBD1. V dropped 1 base and J dropped 4; count of bases not matched to a gene: 11. This CDR3 has 18 residues. The germline V gene encodes CDR1 LNHNV and CDR2 YYDKDF (reference sequence). The CDR3 sequence is CATSRGGTGVYGPDTQYF. The CDR3 DNA reads as TGTGCCACCAGCAGAGGTGGGACAGGGGTTTATGGCCCAGATACGCAGTATTTT.

The rearrangement joins TRBV27 to TRBJ2-3, with 7 bases lining up with TRBD1. J lost 1 base, V lost 7 bases, and 5 bases had no gene match. CDR1 and CDR2 (germline): MNHEY, SMNVEV (reference sequence). The CDR3 spans 14 residues. DNA for the CDR3: TGTGCCAGCACCGACAGGGAACGCACAGATACGCAGTATTTT. Its translation is CASTDRERTDTQYF.

The CDR3 region is CASSLGGTVGEKLFF. The CDR3, as DNA: TGTGCCAGCAGCTTAGGAGGGACAGTCGGTGAAAAACTGTTTTTT. The chain recombines TRBV11-3 with TRBJ1-4; 7 bases match TRBD1. The germline CDR1 and CDR2 sequences are SGHNT and YENEEA. This CDR3 has 15 amino acids. Trimming removed 1 base from V and 7 bases from J; junction bases left unmatched: 6. Looking up the rest from reference TRBV11-3 and TRBJ1-4 gives the full variable domain: EAGVVQSPRYKIIEKKQPVAFWCNPISGHNTLYWYLQNLGQGPELLIRYENEEAVDDSQLPKDRFSAERLKGVDSTLKIQPAELGDSAVYLCASSLGGTVGEKLFFGSGTQLSVL.

The CDR3 protein is CASSFSDRDGYTF. The DNA for the CDR3 is TGTGCCAGCAGTTTTTCTGACCGGGATGGCTACACCTTC. The chain combines TRBV12-3 or TRBV12-4 with TRBJ1-2, with unresolved D. The CDR3 covers 13 residues. With 3 bases removed from V and 6 bases from J, the gap between germline ends came to 11 bases.

The genes are TRBV2 and TRBJ2-2; D may be TRBD1 (6 bases). This CDR3 contains 18 residues. Trimming took 2 bases from V and 7 from J, leaving 23 bases between them. Germline CDR1 reads SNHLY; CDR2 reads FYNNEI. In nucleotides, the CDR3 is TGTGCCAGCAGTGAATTTTGGCCAGGGGCCCGCGGCGGCGGGGAGCTGTTTTTT. It yields the protein CASSEFWPGARGGGELFF.

This chain links TRBV7-8 with TRBJ2-2, with no clear D. Per germline, CDR1 SGHVS and CDR2 FQNEAQ. V lost 3 bases, J lost 0 bases, and 8 bases lay in between. This CDR3 comprises 15 residues. The CDR3 coding sequence is TGTGCCAGCAGCTTCCCGGGTACGAACACCGGGGAGCTGTTTTTT. Its protein product is CASSFPGTNTGELFF.

V is TRBV27 and J is TRBJ2-1, with 7 positions matching TRBD1. This CDR3 region has 13 residues. CDR1 is MNHEY, CDR2 SMNVEV, per germline (reference sequence). V was clipped by 3 bases and J by 12 bases; unmatched bases: 8. CDR3 loop: CASSLRQGTGQFF. Written as DNA, the CDR3 is TGTGCCAGCAGTTTGAGACAGGGCACGGGGCAGTTCTTC.

The V call is TRBV19, the J call TRBJ2-3; D perhaps matches TRBD2 (5 bases). CDR1 and CDR2 (germline): LNHDA, SQIVND (reference sequence). This CDR3 has 14 amino acids. V dropped 5 bases and J dropped 1 base, with 10 bases sitting between them. The CDR3 coding sequence is TGTGCCAGTAGTCCGGGGTGGGGCACAGATACGCAGTATTTT. Translated, it gives CASSPGWGTDTQYF.

The V call is TRBV29-1, the J call TRBJ1-5, with TRBD1 as a possible D gene (5 bases). The germline CDR1 and CDR2 sequences are SQVTM and ANQGSEA. Trimming took 6 bases from V and 0 from J, leaving 12 bases between them. This CDR3 has 14 residues. CDR3 nucleotides: TGCAGCGTGGGGGGTGTAGATAGCAATCAGCCCCAGCATTTT. Protein product: CSVGGVDSNQPQHF. The entire variable domain, with the rest obtained from reference TRBV29-1 and TRBJ1-5, is as follows: SAVISQKPSRDICQRGTSLTIQCQVDSQVTMMFWYRQQPGQSLTLIATANQGSEATYESGFVIDKFPISRPNLTFSTLTVSNMSPEDSSIYLCSVGGVDSNQPQHFGDGTRLSIL.

The chain is built from TRBV10-3 and TRBJ2-7; D unresolved. This CDR3 has 11 amino acids. The germline CDR1 and CDR2 sequences are ENHRY and SYGVKD. V shed 10 bases and J shed 2 bases, with 9 bases lying between them. CDR3 DNA sequence: TGTGCCACCCTGGCAGCCTACGAGCAGTACTTC. Its protein is CATLAAYEQYF.

The rearrangement links TRBV18 to TRBJ2-2; D ambiguous. Germline values: CDR1 KGHSH, CDR2 LQKENI. The length of the CDR3 is 13 residues. V lost 5 bases and J 0 bases, leaving 4 bases between the germline ends. CDR3 protein: CASSEANTGELFF. DNA of the CDR3: TGTGCCAGCTCAGAGGCGAACACCGGGGAGCTGTTTTTT.

The chain couples TRBV2 to TRBJ1-2, with 7 bases aligning to TRBD1. With V trimmed by 2 bases and J by 2 bases, 8 bases remained unmatched. This CDR3 region has 16 residues. CDR1 and CDR2 from the germline V gene are SNHLY and FYNNEI. CDR3 region: CASSEKYGTENYGYTF. Here the CDR3 DNA reads TGTGCCAGCAGTGAAAAGTACGGGACAGAGAACTATGGCTACACCTTC.

The chain employs TRBV7-9 and TRBJ2-1; TRBD2 matches 15 bases. This CDR3 comprises 15 residues. V lost 5 bases, J lost 9 bases, and 5 bases stayed unmatched. Germline CDR1 and CDR2: SEHNR and FQNEAQ (reference sequence). CDR3 in amino acids: CASSRGLAGGVEQFF. The CDR3 coding sequence is TGTGCCAGCAGCCGGGGACTAGCGGGAGGAGTTGAGCAGTTCTTC.